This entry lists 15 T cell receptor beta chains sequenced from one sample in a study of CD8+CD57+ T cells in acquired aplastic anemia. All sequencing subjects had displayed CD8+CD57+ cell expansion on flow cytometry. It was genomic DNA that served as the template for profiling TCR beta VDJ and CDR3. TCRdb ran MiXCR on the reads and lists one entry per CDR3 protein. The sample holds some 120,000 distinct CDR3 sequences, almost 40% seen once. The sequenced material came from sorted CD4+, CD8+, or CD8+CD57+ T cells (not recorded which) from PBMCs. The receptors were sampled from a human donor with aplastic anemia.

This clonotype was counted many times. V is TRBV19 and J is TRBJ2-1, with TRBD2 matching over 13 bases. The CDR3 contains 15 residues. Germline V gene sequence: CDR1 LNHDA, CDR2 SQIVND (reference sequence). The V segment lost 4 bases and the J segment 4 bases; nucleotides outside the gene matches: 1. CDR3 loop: CASSKGLAGYNEQFF. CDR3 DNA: TGTGCCAGTAGTAAGGGACTAGCGGGGTACAATGAGCAGTTCTTC.

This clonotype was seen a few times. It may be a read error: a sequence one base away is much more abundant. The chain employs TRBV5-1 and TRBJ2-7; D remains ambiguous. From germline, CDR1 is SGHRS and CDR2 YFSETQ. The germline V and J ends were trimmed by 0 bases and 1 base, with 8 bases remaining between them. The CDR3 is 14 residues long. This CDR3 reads CASSLAVGSYEQYF. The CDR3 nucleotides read TGCGCCAGCAGCTTGGCCGTCGGATCCTACGAGCAGTACTTC.

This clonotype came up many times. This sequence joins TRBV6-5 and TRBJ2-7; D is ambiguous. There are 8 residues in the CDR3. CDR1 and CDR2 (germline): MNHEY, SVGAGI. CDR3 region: CASSYSSV. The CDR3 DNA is TGTGCCAGCAGTTACTCGAGCGTC.

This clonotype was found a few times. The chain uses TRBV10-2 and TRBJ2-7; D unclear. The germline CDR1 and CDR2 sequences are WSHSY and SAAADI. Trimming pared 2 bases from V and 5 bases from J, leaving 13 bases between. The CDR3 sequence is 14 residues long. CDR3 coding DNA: TGCGCCAGCAGTGAGGACGCAGAAGGAAACGAGCAGTACTTC. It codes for CASSEDAEGNEQYF.

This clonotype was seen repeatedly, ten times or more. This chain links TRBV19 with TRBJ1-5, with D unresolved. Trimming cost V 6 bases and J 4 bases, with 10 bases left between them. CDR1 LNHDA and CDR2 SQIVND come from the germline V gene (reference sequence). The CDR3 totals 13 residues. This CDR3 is CASRRTENQPQHF. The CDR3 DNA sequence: TGTGCCAGTAGGAGGACGGAAAATCAGCCCCAGCATTTT.

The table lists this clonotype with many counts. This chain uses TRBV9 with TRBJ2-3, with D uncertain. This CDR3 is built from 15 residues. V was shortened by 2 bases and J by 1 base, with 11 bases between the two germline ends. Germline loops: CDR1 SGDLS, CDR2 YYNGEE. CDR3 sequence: CASSVGSPGTDTQYF. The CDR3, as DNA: TGTGCCAGCAGCGTGGGCTCTCCGGGCACAGATACGCAGTATTTT.

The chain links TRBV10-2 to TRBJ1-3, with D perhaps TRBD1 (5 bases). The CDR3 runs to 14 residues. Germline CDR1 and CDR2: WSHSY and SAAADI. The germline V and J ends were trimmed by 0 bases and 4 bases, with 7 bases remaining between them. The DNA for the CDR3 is TGCGCCAGCAGTGAGTCTGCAGGGGGAAACACCATATATTTT. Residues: CASSESAGGNTIYF.

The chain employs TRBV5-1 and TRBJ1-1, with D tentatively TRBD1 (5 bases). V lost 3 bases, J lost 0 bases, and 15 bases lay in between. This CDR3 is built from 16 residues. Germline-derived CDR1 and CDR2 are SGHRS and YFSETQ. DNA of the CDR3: TGCGCCAGCAGCTCGAACCCGGGACGGATGAACACTGAAGCTTTCTTT. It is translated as CASSSNPGRMNTEAFF.

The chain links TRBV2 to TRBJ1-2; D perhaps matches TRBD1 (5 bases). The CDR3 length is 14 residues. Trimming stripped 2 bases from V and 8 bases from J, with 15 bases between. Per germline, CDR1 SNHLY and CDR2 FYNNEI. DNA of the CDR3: TGTGCCAGCAGTGAATACGTCGGGGGTAGCGGCTACACCTTC. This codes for CASSEYVGGSGYTF.

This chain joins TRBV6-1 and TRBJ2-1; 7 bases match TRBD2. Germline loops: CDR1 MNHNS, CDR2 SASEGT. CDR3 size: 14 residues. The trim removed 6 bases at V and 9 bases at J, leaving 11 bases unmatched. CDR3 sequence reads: CASREPGLLGEQFF. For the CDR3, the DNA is TGTGCCAGCAGGGAGCCGGGACTATTAGGTGAGCAGTTCTTC.

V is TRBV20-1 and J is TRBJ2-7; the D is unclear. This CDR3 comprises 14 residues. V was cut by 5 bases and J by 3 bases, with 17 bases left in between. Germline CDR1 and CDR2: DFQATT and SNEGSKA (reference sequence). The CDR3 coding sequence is TGCAGTGCTCTCTCCCCACAAAGGGTCTACGAGCAGTACTTC. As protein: CSALSPQRVYEQYF.

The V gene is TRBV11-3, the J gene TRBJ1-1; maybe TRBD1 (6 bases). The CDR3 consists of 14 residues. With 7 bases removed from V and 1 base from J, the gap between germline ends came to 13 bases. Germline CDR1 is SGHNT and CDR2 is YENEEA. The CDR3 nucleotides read TGTGCCAGCACCCAACAGGGTACGAACACTGAAGCTTTCTTT. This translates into CASTQQGTNTEAFF.

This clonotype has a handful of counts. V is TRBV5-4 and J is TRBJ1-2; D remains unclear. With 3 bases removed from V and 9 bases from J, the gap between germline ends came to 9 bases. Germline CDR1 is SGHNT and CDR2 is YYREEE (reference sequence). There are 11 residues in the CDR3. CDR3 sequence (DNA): TGTGCCAGCAGCTCCGTAGGGCGCTACACCTTC. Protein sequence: CASSSVGRYTF.

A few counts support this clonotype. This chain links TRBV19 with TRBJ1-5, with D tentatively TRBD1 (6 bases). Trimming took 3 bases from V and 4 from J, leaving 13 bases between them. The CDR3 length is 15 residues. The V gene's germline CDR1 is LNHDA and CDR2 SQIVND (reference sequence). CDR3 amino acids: CASSMGRGPNQPQHF. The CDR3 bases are TGTGCCAGTAGTATGGGGCGGGGGCCTAATCAGCCCCAGCATTTT.

The CDR3 nucleotides read TGTGCCACCAGTGGGGGGGGTAGCACAGATACGCAGTATTTT. Protein product: CATSGGGSTDTQYF. The V call is TRBV24-1, the J call TRBJ2-3, with 7 bases fitting TRBD2. Per germline, CDR1 KGHDR and CDR2 SFDVKD. The CDR3 is made up of 14 amino acids. Unmatched junction bases numbered 1, after V lost 5 bases and J lost 0 bases.